A single sample is the source of the 18 T cell receptor beta chains below, sequenced in a study of CD8 T cells in Susac syndrome. RNA, at about 0.45 to 1 ug, was reverse transcribed with random hexamers. TCRdb used MiXCR to reprocess the immunoSEQ multiplex PCR reads, holding one entry per CDR3 protein. The table has approximately 130,000 distinct CDR3 sequences, under 95% seen once. Sequenced material: CD8+ T cells from PBMCs. Every receptor here comes from a human donor with multiple sclerosis.

This clonotype showed up just a few times. The chain employs TRBV7-2 and TRBJ2-7; tentative D call: TRBD2 (6 bases). The CDR3 length is 15 residues. Looked up from germline, CDR1 is SGHTA and CDR2 is FQGNSA. The V gene lost 1 base and the J gene lost 0 bases, with 10 bases spanning the gap. The CDR3 DNA is TGTGCCAGCAGCTTAGTCGGGGGTCCCTCCTACGAGCAGTACTTC. It yields the protein CASSLVGGPSYEQYF.

The J gene is TRBJ2-7, the V gene TRBV12-3 or TRBV12-4; D might be TRBD1 (6 bases). CDR3 length: 14 amino acids. With 6 bases removed from V and 3 bases from J, the gap between germline ends came to 15 bases. This CDR3 is CASSTGSRLYEQYF. CDR3 DNA: TGTGCCAGCAGCACAGGGAGCCGGCTCTACGAGCAGTACTTC.

This clonotype has just one count. This chain joins TRBV24-1 and TRBJ2-7; the D call may be TRBD1 or TRBD2 (5 bases each). The CDR3 is 14 amino acids. Germline-derived CDR1 and CDR2 are KGHDR and SFDVKD. V was shortened by 4 bases and J by 4 bases, with 13 bases between the two germline ends. The CDR3 DNA is TGTGCCACCAGTGAACCAGGGACGGGTTACGAGCAGTACTTC. Translating it yields CATSEPGTGYEQYF.

The chain recombines TRBV4-1 with TRBJ2-1; 9 nucleotides line up with TRBD2. CDR3 length equals 16 residues. V trimming: 1 base; J trimming: 8 bases; junction bases outside the gene matches: 9. Looked up from germline, CDR1 is MGHRA and CDR2 is YSYEKL. CDR3 coding DNA: TGCGCCAGCAGCCAAGCGCTAGCGGGACTAGGGGATGAGCAGTTCTTC. Protein product: CASSQALAGLGDEQFF.

This clonotype was detected once. The chain links TRBV3-1 to TRBJ1-1, with D unclear. The CDR3 contains 13 residues. Germline-derived CDR1 and CDR2 are LGHDT and YNNKEL (reference sequence). V gave up 4 bases and J gave up 6 bases, with 12 bases separating them. The CDR3 loop reads CASSLALTPEAFF. CDR3 nucleotides: TGTGCCAGCAGCCTGGCCCTTACCCCTGAAGCTTTCTTT.

The rearrangement joins TRBV19 to TRBJ1-1; no reliable D call. Trimming took 1 base from V and 4 from J, leaving 10 bases between them. Germline V gene sequence: CDR1 LNHDA, CDR2 SQIVND (reference sequence). The CDR3 consists of 14 residues. CDR3 DNA: TGTGCCAGTAGTATAGGACCGTACGGCACTGAAGCTTTCTTT. Encoded protein: CASSIGPYGTEAFF.

This clonotype was recorded once. This chain links TRBV7-7 with TRBJ2-2; 9 bases match TRBD1. V gave up 5 bases and J gave up 6 bases; unmatched junction bases: 7. Per germline, CDR1 SSHAT and CDR2 FNYEAQ (reference sequence). There are 15 residues in the CDR3. The CDR3 DNA is TGTGCCAGCAGCCCGGGACAGGGTTTCGCCGGGGAGCTGTTTTTT. Its translation is CASSPGQGFAGELFF. The entire variable domain, with the rest obtained from reference TRBV7-7 and TRBJ2-2, is as follows: GAGVSQSPRYKVTKRGQDVTLRCDPISSHATLYWYQQALGQGPEFLTYFNYEAQPDKSGLPSDRFSAERPEGSISTLTIQRTEQRDSAMYRCASSPGQGFAGELFFGEGSRLTVL.

In DNA form, the CDR3 reads TGTGCCACCAGGAACCCCCCGATTGAGCAGTTCTTC. Translating it yields CATRNPPIEQFF. V is TRBV15 and J is TRBJ2-1; the D is unclear. The germline V gene has CDR1 LNHNV and CDR2 YYDKDF (reference sequence). This CDR3 comprises 12 residues. V lost 6 bases and J 9 bases, leaving 12 bases between the germline ends.

The chain employs TRBV7-9 and TRBJ2-7; D is unclear. This CDR3 contains 14 residues. Trimming took off 1 base at V and 1 base at J, with 8 bases between the two ends. CDR1 and CDR2 (germline): SEHNR, FQNEAQ (reference sequence). The CDR3 coding sequence is TGTGCCAGCAGCTTAGACCACAAGTCCTACGAGCAGTACTTC. Its translation is CASSLDHKSYEQYF. Using reference TRBV7-9 and TRBJ2-7 for the parts outside the CDR3, the full variable domain is DTGVSQNPRHKITKRGQNVTFRCDPISEHNRLYWYRQTLGQGPEFLTYFQNEAQLEKSRLLSDRFSAERPKGSFSTLEIQRTEQGDSAMYLCASSLDHKSYEQYFGPGTRLTVT.

V and J are TRBV4-3 and TRBJ2-7, with D tentatively TRBD2 (5 bases). V lost 1 base and J lost 3, with 13 bases in between. Looked up from germline, CDR1 is LGHNA and CDR2 is YSLEER. This CDR3 is 15 amino acids long. CDR3 nucleotide sequence: TGCGCCAGCAGCCAAGCAAGCGGAGAAATCTACGAGCAGTACTTC. Amino acid sequence: CASSQASGEIYEQYF.

This clonotype was observed a handful of times. The gene calls are TRBV5-1 and TRBJ1-2; 9 positions match TRBD1. Germline CDR1 reads SGHRS; CDR2 reads YFSETQ. V shed 0 bases, J shed 4 bases, and the junction held 4 bases outside the gene matches. The CDR3 sequence is 15 residues long. CDR3 region: CASSLEGQGSYGYTF. The CDR3 nucleotides read TGCGCCAGCAGCTTGGAGGGACAGGGAAGCTATGGCTACACCTTC.

The chain recombines TRBV7-9 with TRBJ2-3; D is ambiguous. The CDR3 runs 13 residues. V was shortened by 7 bases and J by 5 bases, with 13 bases between the two germline ends. In germline, CDR1 is SEHNR, CDR2 FQNEAQ (reference sequence). The CDR3 DNA is TGTGCCAGCATCGCCCTGCCGGAAGATACGCAGTATTTT. This gives the protein CASIALPEDTQYF.

V usage is TRBV6-5 and J usage is TRBJ2-5, with D maybe TRBD2 (5 bases). Germline CDR1 is MNHEY and CDR2 is SVGAGI. The germline V and J ends were trimmed by 0 bases and 5 bases, with 10 bases remaining between them. There are 14 residues in the CDR3. The CDR3 is CASSYSTEDETQYF. The CDR3, as DNA: TGTGCCAGCAGTTACTCGACGGAGGATGAGACCCAGTACTTC.

The CDR3 nucleotides read TGTGCCTGGATGAGCCTCGAGAGCTCCTACGAGCAGTACTTC. Translated: CAWMSLESSYEQYF. The gene calls are TRBV30 and TRBJ2-7, with D unresolved. The CDR3 spans 14 residues. Trimming removed 4 bases from V and 0 bases from J, with 13 bases in between. Germline-derived CDR1 and CDR2 are GTSNPN and SVGIG (reference sequence). Together with reference TRBV30 and TRBJ2-7, the CDR3 gives the full variable domain: SQTIHQWPATLVQPVGSPLSLECTVEGTSNPNLYWYRQAAGRGLQLLFYSVGIGQISSEVPQNLSASRPQDRQFILSSKKLLLSDSGFYLCAWMSLESSYEQYFGPGTRLTVT.

The rearrangement uses TRBV29-1 and TRBJ1-2, with unresolved D. Germline values: CDR1 SQVTM, CDR2 ANQGSEA. With 6 bases removed from V and 7 bases from J, the gap between germline ends came to 18 bases. CDR3 length: 13 amino acids. The CDR3 region has the DNA TGCAGCGTCCCAAGATCGGAGGCTCCTGGCTACACCTTC. Translated, it gives CSVPRSEAPGYTF.

This clonotype was detected once. This may come from a read error, since a much larger clone is one base off. The chain employs TRBV7-8 and TRBJ2-7; D remains ambiguous. Germline V gene sequence: CDR1 SGHVS, CDR2 FQNEAQ. The CDR3 is 11 residues long. Trimming removed 5 bases at V and 2 bases at J, with 4 bases between. The CDR3 loop is CASSPPYEQYF. For the CDR3, the DNA is TGTGCCAGCAGCCCCCCCTACGAGCAGTACTTC.

This chain joins TRBV5-6 and TRBJ2-1, with TRBD2 matching 11 bases. V lost 4 bases and J lost 1; bases outside the gene matches: 4. The CDR3 extends over 16 amino acids. Germline V gene data show CDR1 as SGHDT and CDR2 as YYEEEE. The CDR3 region has the DNA TGTGCCAGCAGCGCAGCTAGCGGGAGGTCCTACAATGAGCAGTTCTTC. Translating gives CASSAASGRSYNEQFF.

The rearrangement links TRBV20-1 to TRBJ2-1, with D possibly being TRBD1 or TRBD2 (5 bases each). V dropped 4 bases and J dropped 5 bases, with 12 bases sitting between them. Germline lookup yields CDR1 DFQATT and CDR2 SNEGSKA (reference sequence). This CDR3 has 13 amino acids. The CDR3 DNA follows: TGCAGTGCTACCGGGACCACCAACAATGAGCAGTTCTTC. It encodes CSATGTTNNEQFF.